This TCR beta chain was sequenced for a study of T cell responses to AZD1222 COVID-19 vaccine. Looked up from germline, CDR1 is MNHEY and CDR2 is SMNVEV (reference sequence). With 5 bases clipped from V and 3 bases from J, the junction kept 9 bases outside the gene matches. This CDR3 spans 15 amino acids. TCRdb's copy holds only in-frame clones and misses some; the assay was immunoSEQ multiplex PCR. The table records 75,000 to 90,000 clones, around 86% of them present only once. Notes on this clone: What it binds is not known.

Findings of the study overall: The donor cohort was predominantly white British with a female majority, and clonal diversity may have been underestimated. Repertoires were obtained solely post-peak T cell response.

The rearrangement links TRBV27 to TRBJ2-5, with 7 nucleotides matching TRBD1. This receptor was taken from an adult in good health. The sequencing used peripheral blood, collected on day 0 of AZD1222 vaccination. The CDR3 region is CASSTTVGGKETQYF. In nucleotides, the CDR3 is TGTGCCAGCAGTACAACAGTAGGGGGCAAAGAGACCCAGTACTTC.